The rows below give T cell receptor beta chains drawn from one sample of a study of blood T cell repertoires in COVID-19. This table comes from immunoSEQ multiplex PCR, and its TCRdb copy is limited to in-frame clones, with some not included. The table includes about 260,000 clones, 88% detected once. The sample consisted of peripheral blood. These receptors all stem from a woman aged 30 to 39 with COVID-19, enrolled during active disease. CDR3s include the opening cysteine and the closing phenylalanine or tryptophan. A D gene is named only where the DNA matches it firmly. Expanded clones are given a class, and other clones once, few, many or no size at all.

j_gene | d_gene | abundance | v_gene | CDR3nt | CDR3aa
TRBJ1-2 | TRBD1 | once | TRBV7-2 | TGTGCCAGCAGCCGGGGGACAGGTCCTAACTATGGCTACACCTTC | CASSRGTGPNYGYTF
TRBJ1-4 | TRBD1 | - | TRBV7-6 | TGTGCCAGCAGCGCGGGACAGGGTGGTGCAACTAATGAAAAACTGTTTTTT | CASSAGQGGATNEKLFF
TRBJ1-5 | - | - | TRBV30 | TGTGCCTGGAGTGGCGGCAGGGCTTTACAGCCCCAGCATTTT | CAWSGGRALQPQHF
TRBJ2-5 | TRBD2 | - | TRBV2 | TGTGCCAGCAGTGAGGAAGCGGGACCAACCGAGACCCAGTACTTC | CASSEEAGPTETQYF
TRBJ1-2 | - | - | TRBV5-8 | TGTGCCAGCAGCTCCTTGGACAGATATGGCTACACCTTC | CASSSLDRYGYTF
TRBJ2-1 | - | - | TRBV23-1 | TGCGCCAGCAGTCAATCTCTTGGCAGAAACAATGAGCAGTTCTTC | CASSQSLGRNNEQFF
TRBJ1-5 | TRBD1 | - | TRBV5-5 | TGTGCCAGCAGCTTGGAGGGGGCGAAGGGTCAGCCCCAGCATTTT | CASSLEGAKGQPQHF
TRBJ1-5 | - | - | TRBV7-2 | TGTGCCAGCAGCTTCGAGGCGGGGGGCATCGGGAATCAGCCCCAGCATTTT | CASSFEAGGIGNQPQHF
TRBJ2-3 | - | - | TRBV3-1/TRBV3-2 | TGTGCCAGCAGCCAAGGGCAGTCAAGCACAGATACGCAGTATTTT | CASSQGQSSTDTQYF
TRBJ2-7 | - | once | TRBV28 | TGTGCCAGCAGTTTATTAGCCTACGAGCAGTACTTC | CASSLLAYEQYF
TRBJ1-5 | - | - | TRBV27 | TGTGCCAGCAGTTTACAGGGTTTTCAGCCCCAGCATTTT | CASSLQGFQPQHF
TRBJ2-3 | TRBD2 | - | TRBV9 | TGTGCCAGCAGCGCGACTAGCGGGAGACCCCCAGATACGCAGTATTTT | CASSATSGRPPDTQYF
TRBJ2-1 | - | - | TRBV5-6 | TGTGCCAGCAGCTTGGGAAGTTCGGTCGCGGAGCAGTTCTTC | CASSLGSSVAEQFF
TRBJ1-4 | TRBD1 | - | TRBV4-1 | TGCGCCAGCAGCCTGATACAGGGGGCGCGCGAAAAACTGTTTTTT | CASSLIQGAREKLFF
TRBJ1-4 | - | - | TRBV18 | TGTGCCAGCGCTGGGGACATTAATGAAAAACTGTTTTTT | CASAGDINEKLFF
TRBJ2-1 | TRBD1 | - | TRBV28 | TGTGCCAGCAGTTACGGTTGGGGGAACAGGGGCGATGAGCAGTTCTTC | CASSYGWGNRGDEQFF
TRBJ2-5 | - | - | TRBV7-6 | TGTGCCAGCAGCTTAGCGCTTAGCGGTGAGACCCAGTACTTC | CASSLALSGETQYF
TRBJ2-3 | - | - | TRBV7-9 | TGTGCCAGCAGCTACGCACCTAGCCAAACAGATACGCAGTATTTT | CASSYAPSQTDTQYF
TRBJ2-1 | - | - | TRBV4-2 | TGTGCCAGCAGCCAAGACGGAGGTGGCAATGAGCAGTTCTTC | CASSQDGGGNEQFF
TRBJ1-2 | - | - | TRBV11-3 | TGTGCCAGCAGCAGTAGAGCGAAAAATAACTATGGCTACACCTTC | CASSSRAKNNYGYTF
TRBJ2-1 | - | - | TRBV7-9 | TGTGCCAGCAGCTTAGGTCTGGCTGAGCAGTTCTTC | CASSLGLAEQFF
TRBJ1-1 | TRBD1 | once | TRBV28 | TGTGCCAGCAGTTTATGGGACAGGGTATACACTGAAGCTTTCTTT | CASSLWDRVYTEAFF
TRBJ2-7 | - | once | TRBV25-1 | TGTGCCTACTGGGACACCGGCCCTCCCGCGCTTGCCTACGAGCAGTACTTC | CAYWDTGPPALAYEQYF
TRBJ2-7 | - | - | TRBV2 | TGTGCCAGCAGGGGAGACGGAACCTACGAGCAGTACTTC | CASRGDGTYEQYF
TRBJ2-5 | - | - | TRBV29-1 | TGCAGCATCCAAGACAGGGCGGGGGAGACCCAGTACTTC | CSIQDRAGETQYF
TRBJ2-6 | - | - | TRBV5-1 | TGCGCCAGCAGCTTTGGAGGCTCTGGGGCCAACGTCCTGACTTTC | CASSFGGSGANVLTF
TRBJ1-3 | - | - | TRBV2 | TGTGCCAGCAGTCCGGGAGGGGAAAACACCATATATTTT | CASSPGGENTIYF
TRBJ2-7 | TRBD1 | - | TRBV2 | TGTGCCAGCAGTGAAATGACAGGGTACGAGCAGTACTTC | CASSEMTGYEQYF
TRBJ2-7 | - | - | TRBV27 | TGTGCCAGCAGCGACCAAGCGGGCAGCTCCTACGAGCAGTACTTC | CASSDQAGSSYEQYF
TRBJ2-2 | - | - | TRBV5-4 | TGTGCCAGCAGCCCCGGGTGGGGAGACACCGGGGAGCTGTTTTTT | CASSPGWGDTGELFF
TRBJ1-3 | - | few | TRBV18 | TGTGCCAGCTCATCCAGGGTTGGAAACACCATATATTTT | CASSSRVGNTIYF
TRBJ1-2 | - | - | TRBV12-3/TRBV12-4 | TGTGCCAGCAGCCGGGGGGCCTCGGTTGGCTACACCTTC | CASSRGASVGYTF
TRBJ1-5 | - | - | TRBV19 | TGTGCCAGTAGGAGCAGGGGCGCGGGTAATCAGCCCCAGCATTTT | CASRSRGAGNQPQHF
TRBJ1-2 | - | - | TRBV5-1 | TGCGCCAGCAGCTTGTCCGGACAGAATGGCTACACCTTC | CASSLSGQNGYTF
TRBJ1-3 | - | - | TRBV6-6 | TGTGCCAGCAGTTACGGCACCCGCTCTGGAAACACCATATATTTT | CASSYGTRSGNTIYF
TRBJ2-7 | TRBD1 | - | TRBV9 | TGTGCCAGCAGCGTAGCTGGGGACAGGGGCAACGAGCAGTACTTC | CASSVAGDRGNEQYF
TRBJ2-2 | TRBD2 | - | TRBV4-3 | TGCGCCAGCAGCCAAGAACTAGCGGGGATCACCGGGGAGCTGTTTTTT | CASSQELAGITGELFF
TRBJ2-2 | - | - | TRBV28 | TGTGCCAGCGACCAGGTGAACACCGGGGAGCTGTTTTTT | CASDQVNTGELFF
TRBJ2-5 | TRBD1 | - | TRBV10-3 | TGTGCCATCAGAGCAGGACAGGGAAGTGAGACCCAGTACTTC | CAIRAGQGSETQYF
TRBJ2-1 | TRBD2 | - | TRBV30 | TGTGCCTGGAAGGAAGGGACTAGCCTAGGGAATGAGCAGTTCTTC | CAWKEGTSLGNEQFF
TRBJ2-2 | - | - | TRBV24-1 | TGTGCCACCAGTGATTTGCGGGTTGGGGAGCTGTTTTTT | CATSDLRVGELFF
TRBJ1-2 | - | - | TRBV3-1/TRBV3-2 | TGTGCCAGCAGCCCGAGCCAGGGCTTCTATGGCTACACCTTC | CASSPSQGFYGYTF
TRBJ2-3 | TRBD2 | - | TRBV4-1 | TGCGCCAGCAGCCACACTACTAGCGGGAGTTTTACAGATACGCAGTATTTT | CASSHTTSGSFTDTQYF
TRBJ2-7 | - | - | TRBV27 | TGTGCCAGTTTACGGTCTCGGGGTTCCTACGAGCAGTACTTC | CASLRSRGSYEQYF
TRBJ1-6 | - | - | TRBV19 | TGTGCCAGTACCGGGACACCCTCTTCACCCCTCCACTTT | CASTGTPSSPLHF
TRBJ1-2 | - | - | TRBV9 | TGTGCCAGCAGCGGCGGGGTCAACTATGGCTACACCTTC | CASSGGVNYGYTF
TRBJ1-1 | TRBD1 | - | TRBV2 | TGTGCCAGCATCGACAGGGGGAGCGGCACTGAAGCTTTCTTT | CASIDRGSGTEAFF
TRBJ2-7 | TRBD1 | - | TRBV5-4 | TGTGCCAGCAGCCCGACAGGGAACTCCTACGAGCAGTACTTC | CASSPTGNSYEQYF
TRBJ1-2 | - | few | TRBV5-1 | TGCGCCAGCAGCTCGGGGGGCCACGGCTACACCTTC | CASSSGGHGYTF
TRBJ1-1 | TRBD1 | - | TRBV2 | TGTGCCAGCAATCAACAGGGGGCAGGTACTGAAGCTTTCTTT | CASNQQGAGTEAFF
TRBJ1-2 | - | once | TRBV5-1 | TGCGCCAGCAGCCTGGGAGTAGCTAACTATGGCTACACCTTC | CASSLGVANYGYTF
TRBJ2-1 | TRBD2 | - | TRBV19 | TGTGCCAGTAGACCGGCTAGCGGGGGTCCTTACAATGAGCAGTTCTTC | CASRPASGGPYNEQFF
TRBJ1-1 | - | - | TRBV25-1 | TGTGCCAGCAGTCCCCTCGCGGGGTGGAACACTGAAGCTTTCTTT | CASSPLAGWNTEAFF
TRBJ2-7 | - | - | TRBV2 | TGTGCCAGCAGTTTACAGGGTACCTACGAGCAGTACTTC | CASSLQGTYEQYF
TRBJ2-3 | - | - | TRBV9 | TGTGCCAGCAGCGTCCGGGCGGGCTCGGAGACGCAGTATTTT | CASSVRAGSETQYF
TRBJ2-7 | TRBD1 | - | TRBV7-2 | TGTGCCAGCAGCTTAGAAGGGACAGTCTACGAGCAGTACTTC | CASSLEGTVYEQYF
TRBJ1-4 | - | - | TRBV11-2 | TGTGCCAGCAGCTCACAGGCTAATGAAAAACTGTTTTTT | CASSSQANEKLFF
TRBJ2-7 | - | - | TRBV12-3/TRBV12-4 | TGTGCCAGCAGTCACACCCTCTACGAGCAGTACTTC | CASSHTLYEQYF
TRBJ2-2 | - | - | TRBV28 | TGTGCCAGCAGTTTCCACAGGGTTGGCTTTAACACCGGGGAGCTGTTTTTT | CASSFHRVGFNTGELFF